The sequence of this T cell receptor (beta chain) was determined in a study of blood T cells in healthy people across ages. Study results and caveats: As age increased, TCR beta diversity per million T cells fell in a roughly linear fashion.

Primers used in a second PCR of roughly 7 to 12 cycles were a sample-barcoded 5' primer and a J-beta primer mix. All cDNA molecules were each tagged by a template-switch adaptor with 12 random nucleotides. One entry per CDR3 protein results from TCRdb running MiXCR on the 5' RACE reads. The sample consists of about 640,000 distinct CDR3 sequences, roughly 41% of them appearing once. Comment on this clonotype: Its specificity is not known.

V trimming: 2 bases; J trimming: 2 bases; junction bases outside the gene matches: 4. This CDR3 comprises 15 residues. The germline V gene has CDR1 SNHLY and CDR2 FYNNEI. V and J are TRBV2 and TRBJ2-5; 8 bases match TRBD1. This receptor was taken from a man older than 75 in good health. The sample comprised blood. The CDR3: CASSEHGQGQETQYF. The CDR3 bases are TGTGCCAGCAGTGAACATGGACAGGGACAAGAGACCCAGTACTTC. Complete variable domain (other parts from reference TRBV2 and TRBJ2-5): EPEVTQTPSHQVTQMGQEVILRCVPISNHLYFYWYRQILGQKVEFLVSFYNNEISEKSEIFDDQFSVERPDGSNFTLKIRSTKLEDSAMYFCASSEHGQGQETQYFGPGTRLLVL.